A selection of T cell receptor beta chains follows, all from one sample in a study of cytomegalovirus exposure and HLA in healthy donors. TCRdb's table, derived via immunoSEQ multiplex PCR, lists solely in-frame clones and lacks some. Here the sample spans about 200,000 clones, 79% being singletons. Sequencing input: PBMCs. Source of these receptors: a man aged 50-59 years in good health and CMV-seronegative. The CDR3 runs from the conserved cysteine through the conserved F or W. The order of the fields is CDR3 protein, CDR3 DNA, clone size, J gene, V gene, D gene. The D gene is left open where the match is weak. Size is omitted from some rows. Given values are once, few, many or a class for expanded clones.

CSVGENSNQPQHF TGCAGCGTTGGTGAGAATAGCAATCAGCCCCAGCATTTT NA TRBJ1-5 TRBV29-1 NA
CASSSGFSSGANVLTF TGTGCCAGCAGTTCAGGGTTCTCCTCTGGGGCCAACGTCCTGACTTTC NA TRBJ2-6 TRBV6-6 NA
CASSFLAGGQETQYF TGTGCCAGCAGCTTCCTAGCGGGAGGGCAAGAGACCCAGTACTTC NA TRBJ2-5 TRBV5-4 TRBD2
CASNIGTATNYGYTF TGCGCCAGCAACATTGGGACAGCGACTAACTATGGCTACACCTTC few TRBJ1-2 TRBV5-1 TRBD1
CASSSRPGQGRSEQYF TGTGCCAGCAGCTCCCGACCGGGACAGGGTAGGAGCGAGCAGTACTTC NA TRBJ2-7 TRBV7-9 TRBD1
CASRKGAGVDTQYF TGTGCCAGCAGGAAAGGGGCGGGAGTAGATACGCAGTATTTT NA TRBJ2-3 TRBV2 TRBD2
CASSFPRSAGGWEQYF TGTGCCAGCAGTTTCCCTCGGTCAGCGGGAGGATGGGAGCAGTACTTC NA TRBJ2-7 TRBV6-5 TRBD2
CAWSVGGTVRGYTF TGTGCCTGGAGTGTAGGGGGAACCGTGCGAGGCTACACCTTC NA TRBJ1-2 TRBV30 NA
CASSEAGTGGEKLFF TGTGCCAGCAGTGAAGCTGGGACGGGAGGGGAAAAACTGTTTTTT few TRBJ1-4 TRBV2 NA
CASSKTGARGYTF TGTGCCAGCAGTAAGACAGGGGCCAGGGGCTACACCTTC NA TRBJ1-2 TRBV27 TRBD1
CASSLRTDTNQETQYF TGCGCCAGCAGCTTGAGGACAGACACCAACCAAGAGACCCAGTACTTC few TRBJ2-5 TRBV5-1 NA
CSVEMAGSPNEQFF TGCAGCGTTGAGATGGCGGGCTCTCCCAATGAGCAGTTCTTC NA TRBJ2-1 TRBV29-1 NA
CASSTLLRDRVYEQYF TGTGCCAGCAGTACCTTACTCCGGGACAGGGTATACGAGCAGTACTTC NA TRBJ2-7 TRBV28 TRBD1
CASSPQTSGSTDTQYF TGCGCCAGCAGCCCGCAGACTAGCGGAAGCACAGATACGCAGTATTTT few TRBJ2-3 TRBV5-1 TRBD2
CASSPPGLAGSSYNEQFF TGTGCCAGCTCACCTCCAGGACTAGCGGGGAGCTCCTACAATGAGCAGTTCTTC NA TRBJ2-1 TRBV18 TRBD2
CASSSRTSARSSTDTQYF TGTGCCAGCAGCTCCCGGACTAGCGCCAGATCTAGCACAGATACGCAGTATTTT NA TRBJ2-3 TRBV11-3 TRBD2
CASSPGQGDEQFF TGTGCCAGCTCACCGGGACAGGGGGATGAGCAGTTCTTC NA TRBJ2-1 TRBV18 TRBD1
CASSTTGLHSYEQYF TGTGCCAGCAGTACGACGGGACTCCACTCCTACGAGCAGTACTTC NA TRBJ2-7 TRBV27 NA
CASSLIQGGGTEAFF TGCGCCAGCAGCTTGATTCAGGGCGGGGGGACTGAAGCTTTCTTT NA TRBJ1-1 TRBV5-1 NA
CASSLRWTSGSRTDTQYF TGTGCCAGCAGCCTCCGATGGACTAGCGGGAGTCGGACAGATACGCAGTATTTT once TRBJ2-3 TRBV4-2 TRBD2
CASSLLTGYSYEQYF TGTGCCAGCAGTCTTCTGACAGGGTACTCCTACGAGCAGTACTTC NA TRBJ2-7 TRBV28 TRBD1
CASSLGQSFDF TGTGCCAGCAGCTTAGGACAGTCTTTTGATTTT NA TRBJ1-3 TRBV7-6 NA
CASSLANEQFF TGTGCCAGCAGTCTAGCCAATGAGCAGTTCTTC NA TRBJ2-1 TRBV7-9 NA
CATSSSGSMAYEQYF TGTGCCACCAGCAGTAGCGGGAGTATGGCCTACGAGCAGTACTTC NA TRBJ2-7 TRBV15 TRBD2
CAWSVLGQGEYYNEQFF TGTGCCTGGAGTGTCCTTGGCCAGGGGGAGTACTACAATGAGCAGTTCTTC NA TRBJ2-1 TRBV30 TRBD1
CASSIMAGYNEQFF TGTGCCAGTAGTATAATGGCGGGGTACAATGAGCAGTTCTTC NA TRBJ2-1 TRBV19 NA
CASSARTSGLTYEQYF TGTGCCAGTAGTGCCAGGACTAGCGGGCTAACCTACGAGCAGTACTTC NA TRBJ2-7 TRBV19 TRBD2
CASSPPRTGNSGANVLTF TGTGCCAGCAGCCCCCCTAGGACAGGGAACTCTGGGGCCAACGTCCTGACTTTC NA TRBJ2-6 TRBV5-4 TRBD1
CASTRGTASYNEQFF TGTGCCAGCACTCGGGGGACGGCGTCCTACAATGAGCAGTTCTTC NA TRBJ2-1 TRBV7-6 NA
CASSLGAGSYNEQFF TGTGCCAGCAGCTTAGGGGCGGGAAGCTACAATGAGCAGTTCTTC NA TRBJ2-1 TRBV5-4 NA
CASSDSSDTQYF TGTGCCAGCAGCGATAGCTCAGATACGCAGTATTTT NA TRBJ2-3 TRBV9 NA
CASSEQSSYNSPLHF TGTGCCAGCAGTGAACAGAGCTCCTATAATTCACCCCTCCACTTT NA TRBJ1-6 TRBV6-4 NA
CASSSTGPYLAHEQYF TGTGCCAGCAGCTCAACAGGTCCATATTTGGCCCACGAGCAGTACTTC NA TRBJ2-7 TRBV5-4 NA
CASWRGGPGWELFF TGTGCCAGCTGGAGAGGGGGCCCCGGGTGGGAACTGTTTTTT NA TRBJ1-4 TRBV21-1 NA
CASSLYPDEQFF TGTGCCAGCAGTTTATATCCGGATGAGCAGTTCTTC NA TRBJ2-1 TRBV27 NA
CASSSGGIYNEQFF TGTGCCAGCAGTTCAGGGGGAATTTACAATGAGCAGTTCTTC NA TRBJ2-1 TRBV5-4 TRBD1
CASSSTLAEFYEQYF TGTGCCAGCAGCTCTACACTAGCGGAATTCTACGAGCAGTACTTC NA TRBJ2-7 TRBV7-6 TRBD2
CASSGDSSYEQYF TGTGCCAGCAGTGGGGACAGCTCTTACGAGCAGTACTTC NA TRBJ2-7 TRBV6-1 TRBD1
CASSEPGAYEQYF TGTGCCAGCAGTGAACCAGGGGCCTACGAGCAGTACTTC few TRBJ2-7 TRBV25-1 NA
CASSYSGQGATDTQYF TGTGCCAGCAGTTACTCGGGACAGGGGGCCACAGATACGCAGTATTTT NA TRBJ2-3 TRBV6-5 TRBD1
CASSSQGWNQPQHF TGTGCCAGCAGCTCACAGGGATGGAATCAGCCCCAGCATTTT NA TRBJ1-5 TRBV5-5 NA
CASRPTGGSGGYTF TGCGCCAGCAGACCGACAGGGGGGTCTGGGGGCTACACCTTC NA TRBJ1-2 TRBV5-1 TRBD1
CASSYSRTSVDTQYF TGTGCCAGCAGTTACTCGAGGACTAGTGTAGATACGCAGTATTTT once TRBJ2-3 TRBV6-5 TRBD2
CASSAGTGDEAFF TGCGCCAGCAGCGCCGGGACAGGGGATGAAGCTTTCTTT NA TRBJ1-1 TRBV5-1 TRBD1
CASSLGDGRKNEQFF TGCGCCAGCAGCCTCGGAGACGGGAGGAAAAATGAGCAGTTCTTC NA TRBJ2-1 TRBV5-1 TRBD2
CASSLKGGDQPQHF TGTGCCAGCAGCTTAAAAGGCGGAGATCAGCCCCAGCATTTT once TRBJ1-5 TRBV5-4 NA
CASRTTGDGQPQHF TGTGCCAGCAGGACTACAGGGGATGGGCAGCCCCAGCATTTT few TRBJ1-5 TRBV6-1 TRBD1
CASSQAPDTNQPQHF TGCGCCAGCAGCCAAGCCCCGGACACGAATCAGCCCCAGCATTTT NA TRBJ1-5 TRBV4-1 NA
CASSSGQQRKETQYF TGTGCCAGCAGCTCTGGACAGCAAAGAAAAGAGACCCAGTACTTC NA TRBJ2-5 TRBV28 NA
CSTRGQGNLDTGELFF TGTTCCACTCGAGGCCAGGGAAATTTGGACACCGGGGAGCTGTTTTTT NA TRBJ2-2 TRBV7-9 NA
CASSLGAEAFF TGTGCCAGCAGCTTGGGGGCGGAAGCTTTCTTT NA TRBJ1-1 TRBV5-6 NA
CASSLAGREWVHEQFF TGTGCCAGCAGCTTAGCGGGGCGGGAGTGGGTTCATGAGCAGTTCTTC few TRBJ2-1 TRBV7-8 TRBD2
CASSVDRVKQFF TGTGCCAGCAGTGTGGACAGGGTGAAACAGTTCTTC NA TRBJ2-1 TRBV27 TRBD1
CASSSGLLERSGANVLTF TGTGCCAGCAGCTCCGGACTCCTCGAGAGGTCTGGGGCCAACGTCCTGACTTTC once TRBJ2-6 TRBV7-9 NA
CASSPPPGQAIYEQYF TGTGCCAGCAGCCCACCTCCGGGACAGGCTATTTACGAGCAGTACTTC NA TRBJ2-7 TRBV7-2 TRBD1
CASSFDTFYEQYF TGTGCCAGCAGCTTTGACACCTTCTACGAGCAGTACTTC NA TRBJ2-7 TRBV5-6 NA
CASLNRVNEQFF TGTGCCAGCCTAAACAGGGTCAATGAGCAGTTCTTC NA TRBJ2-1 TRBV28 NA
CASSKAGARNIQYF TGTGCCAGCAGCAAAGCGGGAGCAAGGAACATTCAGTACTTC NA TRBJ2-4 TRBV7-2 TRBD2
CASSLDGSGANVLTF TGTGCCAGCAGCTTAGACGGCTCTGGGGCCAACGTCCTGACTTTC NA TRBJ2-6 TRBV7-9 NA